This T cell receptor (beta chain) was observed in a study of blood T cell repertoires in COVID-19. Study-level background: Specimens from acute and convalescent COVID-19 originated in the United States, Italy and Spain. T cells, B-cell-depleted T cells, or PBMCs provided the cDNA or gDNA that served as material.

Original processing notes: Reference gene primer amplification yielded estimated nucleated cell counts. The data were produced by immunoSEQ multiplex PCR, yet TCRdb's version contains in-frame clones alone and is incomplete. V, J and clone size reflect that table, while D and trimming were determined from the DNA. The repertoire consists of hundreds of thousands of clones, with about 87% occurring once and the leading ten covering 1% to 1.5%. There are 16 residues in the CDR3. With 3 bases removed from V and 4 bases from J, the gap between germline ends came to 16 bases. Germline CDR1 and CDR2: LNHDA and SQIVND (reference sequence).

The clonotype was recovered from a man between 65 and 85 years old with acute or convalescent COVID-19. Sequencing was performed on peripheral blood. The chain employs TRBV19 and TRBJ1-5, with D perhaps matching TRBD1 (6 bases). CDR3 DNA: TGTGCCAGTAGTATTTCAGGGGTGGCAGGTAATCAGCCCCAGCATTTT. Protein: CASSISGVAGNQPQHF.